Each of the 17 T cell receptor beta chains below was sequenced from the same sample in a study of OX40 agonist ivuxolimab in advanced cancers. Sequencing used immunoSEQ multiplex PCR; TCRdb keeps in-frame clones, though not all of them. The table includes 65,000 to 90,000 clones, 88% detected once. The sequencing used CD4+ or CD8+ T cells sorted from blood, collected in a trial of the OX40 agonist ivuxolimab. Receptors originate from an adult with an advanced solid tumor such as melanoma, head and neck, liver or kidney cancer.

The J gene is TRBJ2-5, the V gene TRBV30; the D gene is possibly TRBD1 (5 bases). This CDR3 has 14 residues. V was cut by 4 bases and J by 4 bases, with 16 bases left in between. Germline V lookup: CDR1 GTSNPN, CDR2 SVGIG (reference sequence). DNA of the CDR3: TGTGCCTGGAACTCAGGGAACATTTTAGAGACCCAGTACTTC. This encodes CAWNSGNILETQYF.

Here the CDR3 reads CASSPRGLGSYEQYF. The CDR3 DNA sequence: TGTGCCAGCAGTCCAAGAGGACTAGGCTCCTACGAGCAGTACTTC. The rearrangement joins TRBV6-5 to TRBJ2-7; 7 positions agree with TRBD2. The J segment lost 0 bases and the V segment lost 5 bases, leaving 7 bases of the junction unmatched. CDR3 length: 15 amino acids. The germline gives CDR1 MNHEY, CDR2 SVGAGI.

This clone appeared a single time. V and J are TRBV29-1 and TRBJ1-2; maybe TRBD1 (5 bases). Germline V gene data show CDR1 as SQVTM and CDR2 as ANQGSEA. CDR3 length: 13 residues. Between the trimmed V and J ends, which lost 5 bases and 4 bases, there was a span of 14 bases. CDR3 amino acids: CSVLLTAPYGYTF. CDR3 DNA: TGCAGCGTTCTGCTGACAGCCCCCTATGGCTACACCTTC.

The rearrangement uses TRBV2 and TRBJ1-5; 9 nucleotides agree with TRBD1. V lost 8 bases, J lost 4 bases, and 6 bases stayed unmatched. From germline, CDR1 is SNHLY and CDR2 FYNNEI. This CDR3 is 14 amino acids long. CDR3 residues: CASSRGQGNQPQHF. The CDR3 nucleotides read TGTGCCAGCTCGCGGGGACAGGGAAATCAGCCCCAGCATTTT.

This rearrangement joins TRBV9 to TRBJ1-5, with TRBD1 as a possible D gene (6 bases). Germline values: CDR1 SGDLS, CDR2 YYNGEE. There are 14 residues in the CDR3. The germline V and J ends were trimmed by 3 bases and 2 bases, with 9 bases remaining between them. The DNA for the CDR3 is TGTGCCAGCAGCGGAGCAGGGGGCAATCAGCCCCAGCATTTT. Translated, it gives CASSGAGGNQPQHF.

V usage is TRBV7-9 and J usage is TRBJ1-5; D is perhaps TRBD1 (5 bases). With 1 base removed from V and 1 base from J, the gap between germline ends came to 8 bases. This CDR3 is built from 15 residues. CDR1 is SEHNR and CDR2 is FQNEAQ in the germline V gene (reference sequence). The CDR3, as DNA: TGTGCCAGCAGCTTAGGTGCAGGGAGCAATCAGCCCCAGCATTTT. Encoded protein: CASSLGAGSNQPQHF. The whole variable domain, remainder taken from reference TRBV7-9 and TRBJ1-5, is DTGVSQNPRHKITKRGQNVTFRCDPISEHNRLYWYRQTLGQGPEFLTYFQNEAQLEKSRLLSDRFSAERPKGSFSTLEIQRTEQGDSAMYLCASSLGAGSNQPQHFGDGTRLSIL.

The chain recombines TRBV18 with TRBJ1-1, with 8 nucleotides matching TRBD1. The CDR3 contains 14 residues. V lost 4 bases and J lost 2; bases outside the gene matches: 3. Germline values: CDR1 KGHSH, CDR2 LQKENI. The DNA for the CDR3 is TGTGCCAGCTCACTGGGACAGGAAAACACTGAAGCTTTCTTT. This sequence encodes CASSLGQENTEAFF.

This rearrangement joins TRBV5-8 to TRBJ1-4, with no clear D. The CDR3 is 14 amino acids. CDR1 is SGHTS and CDR2 is YDEGEE in the germline V gene. V gave up 9 bases and J gave up 8 bases, with 20 bases separating them. CDR3 protein: CAIGSAKGTEKLFF. The CDR3 nucleotides are TGTGCCATAGGATCAGCGAAGGGCACGGAAAAACTGTTTTTT.

This sequence joins TRBV5-4 and TRBJ2-1; D unresolved. This CDR3 is built from 15 residues. Trimming removed 0 bases from V and 3 bases from J, with 10 bases in between. CDR1 and CDR2 (germline): SGHNT, YYREEE (reference sequence). Here the CDR3 reads CASSLGQVLYNEQFF. The CDR3 DNA follows: TGTGCCAGCAGCTTGGGTCAGGTGCTCTACAATGAGCAGTTCTTC.

This clone has more than one count but fewer than ten. V gene TRBV5-1 combines with J gene TRBJ1-5; 9 nucleotides agree with TRBD1. With V trimmed by 4 bases and J by 8 bases, 7 bases remained unmatched. CDR1 is SGHRS and CDR2 is YFSETQ in the germline V gene. The CDR3 has 14 amino acids. CDR3 coding DNA: TGCGCCAGCAGCGCCCGGACAGGGGAAGAGCCCCAGCATTTT. Translating it yields CASSARTGEEPQHF.

The gene calls are TRBV27 and TRBJ2-3, with TRBD1 identical over 8 bases. Germline CDR1 and CDR2: MNHEY and SMNVEV (reference sequence). Germline trimming cut 2 bases from V and 4 bases from J; bases unmatched to any gene: 5. The CDR3 contains 15 residues. In DNA, the CDR3 is TGTGCCAGCAGTTTACAGGGGGCGAAGGCAGATACGCAGTATTTT. It translates to CASSLQGAKADTQYF.

This clone was counted once. This chain uses TRBV11-2 with TRBJ1-6; D remains ambiguous. The V and J ends lost 1 base and 0 bases respectively, with 7 bases between them. CDR3 length equals 16 residues. Germline V lookup: CDR1 SGHAT, CDR2 FQNNGV. The CDR3 DNA reads TGTGCCAGCAGCTTAGCCGGTGGCTCCTATAATTCACCCCTCCACTTT. It yields the protein CASSLAGGSYNSPLHF. The variable domain in full, with the rest retrieved from reference TRBV11-2 and TRBJ1-6, is EAGVAQSPRYKIIEKRQSVAFWCNPISGHATLYWYQQILGQGPKLLIQFQNNGVVDDSQLPKDRFSAERLKGVDSTLKIQPAKLEDSAVYLCASSLAGGSYNSPLHFGNGTRLTVT.

V gene TRBV28 combines with J gene TRBJ1-2; D is unresolved. CDR3 length: 12 amino acids. Germline CDR1 and CDR2: MDHEN and SYDVKM. Trimming pared 2 bases from V and 7 bases from J, leaving 8 bases between. CDR3 sequence reads: CASSLRSFGYTF. CDR3 DNA: TGTGCCAGCAGTTTACGCAGTTTTGGCTACACCTTC.

This clone was found once. The chain uses TRBV6-1 and TRBJ2-2; D is unresolved. From germline, CDR1 is MNHNS and CDR2 SASEGT. The V end was cut by 4 bases, the J end by 1 base, with 13 bases between. The CDR3 covers 16 residues. The CDR3 DNA follows: TGTGCCAGCAGTGCTTTTGGATGGGGGAACACCGGGGAGCTGTTTTTT. It translates to CASSAFGWGNTGELFF.

The V and J genes are TRBV25-1 and TRBJ1-1; D gene uncertain. The CDR3 totals 14 residues. Germline lookup yields CDR1 MGHDK and CDR2 SYGVNS. Between the trimmed V and J ends, which lost 0 bases and 4 bases, there was a span of 9 bases. The CDR3 reads CASSEYWQSTEAFF. CDR3 nucleotide sequence: TGTGCCAGCAGTGAATATTGGCAGAGCACTGAAGCTTTCTTT.

The V call is TRBV6-6, the J call TRBJ1-1, with unresolved D. V was cut by 2 bases and J by 7 bases, with 11 bases left in between. CDR3 size: 13 residues. From germline, CDR1 is MNHNY and CDR2 SVGAGI (reference sequence). The CDR3 nucleotides are TGTGCCAGCAGTTACGGGCAAACGAGTGAAGCTTTCTTT. It is translated as CASSYGQTSEAFF.

The chain joins TRBV19 to TRBJ1-3; D not resolved. V dropped 5 bases and J dropped 0 bases, with 14 bases sitting between them. CDR1 is LNHDA, CDR2 SQIVND, per germline (reference sequence). CDR3 length: 16 residues. CDR3 region: CASSSIDRYSGNTIYF. CDR3 sequence (DNA): TGTGCCAGTAGTTCCATCGACCGTTACTCTGGAAACACCATATATTTT.